These 29 T cell receptor beta chains were sequenced from one sample in a study of T and B cells in COVID-19 patients. TRB rearrangements were amplified by multiplex PCR with BIOMED2 TRB-A/B primers. Via MiXCR, TCRdb re-called the multiplex PCR reads, giving one row per CDR3 protein. The sample has around 8,000 distinct CDR3 sequences, over 20% seen once. Each TRB amplification used about 250-550 ng of genomic DNA from blood. The source material was blood. The receptors stem from a human donor with active COVID-19.

This clonotype was seen a handful of times. This sequence joins TRBV6-5 and TRBJ2-6; the D gene is possibly TRBD1 (6 bases). The CDR3 loop spans 15 amino acids. Germline values: CDR1 MNHEY, CDR2 SVGAGI. V gave up 4 bases and J gave up 4 bases, with 11 bases separating them. CDR3 nucleotide sequence: TGTGCCAGCAGTTTCAGGGGTGTAGGGGCCAACGTCCTGACTTTC. This codes for CASSFRGVGANVLTF.

This clonotype was counted between two and nine times. As DNA, the CDR3 is TGTGCCATCAGTACCCGGGGAGGGAATGGCTACACCTTC. This codes for CAISTRGGNGYTF. The gene calls are TRBV10-3 and TRBJ1-2; D not resolved. Trimming stripped 5 bases from V and 6 bases from J, with 13 bases between. From germline, CDR1 is ENHRY and CDR2 SYGVKD. The CDR3 totals 13 residues.

The V gene is TRBV20-1, the J gene TRBJ2-5; 14 bases match TRBD2. After removal of 0 bases from V and 9 bases from J, the junction contained 18 bases not matched to a gene. The germline CDR1 and CDR2 sequences are DFQATT and SNEGSKA (reference sequence). The CDR3 loop spans 19 amino acids. CDR3 in DNA: TGCAGTGCTAGAGATCTCGGAGGACTAGCGGGGGGAAGGGGGGGGGCCCAGTACTTC. It is translated as CSARDLGGLAGGRGGAQYF.

This clonotype turned up a few times. The chain is built from TRBV6-2 or TRBV6-3 and TRBJ1-1; the D is unclear. V lost 2 bases and J lost 5, with 9 bases in between. The CDR3 is 13 amino acids. Germline assignment: CDR1 MNHEY and CDR2 SVGEGT. This chain's CDR3 is CASSYMGRTEAFF. In DNA form, the CDR3 reads TGTGCCAGCAGTTACATGGGCCGGACTGAAGCTTTCTTT.

This clonotype qualifies as medium-sized. J is TRBJ2-5 and V is TRBV19; 12 bases are a match to TRBD2. V was pared by 6 bases and J by 5 bases, with 7 bases of the junction left unmatched. The CDR3 sequence is 15 residues long. CDR1 LNHDA and CDR2 SQIVND come from the germline V gene (reference sequence). The chain's CDR3 is CASRRTSGTFETQYF. CDR3 nucleotides: TGTGCCAGTAGGAGGACTAGCGGGACGTTCGAGACCCAGTACTTC.

This chain links TRBV20-1 with TRBJ2-1; 9 nucleotides match TRBD2. V gave up 5 bases and J gave up 9 bases; unmatched junction bases: 17. In germline, CDR1 is DFQATT, CDR2 SNEGSKA (reference sequence). The CDR3 is made up of 16 amino acids. The CDR3 sequence: CSASVVRREGRIEQFF. The CDR3 DNA is TGCAGTGCTTCTGTAGTAAGGCGGGAGGGCCGTATTGAGCAGTTCTTC.

As for this clonotype: Possible read error: a much larger clone is one base away. This likely comes from a read error, as the CDR3 has no conserved phenylalanine or tryptophan at its end. V is TRBV11-2 and J is TRBJ2-2; 13 positions agree with TRBD2. This CDR3 contains 17 residues. Germline V gene lookup returns CDR1 SGHAT and CDR2 FQNNGV. V was clipped by 6 bases and J by 8 bases; unmatched bases: 12. In nucleotides, the CDR3 is TGTGCCAGCAGGCCGACTAGCGGGGGGTGGTCTAAAGGGGAGCTGTTTTCT. This sequence encodes CASRPTSGGWSKGELFS.

By sample share, this clonotype is medium-sized. The V gene is TRBV7-6, the J gene TRBJ2-1; no clear D. CDR3 length equals 14 residues. The germline CDR1 and CDR2 sequences are SGHVS and FNYEAQ. Trimming left V 2 bases short and J 0 bases short, with 5 bases between. This CDR3 is CASSLTSSYNEQFF. The CDR3 nucleotides read TGTGCCAGCAGCTTAACCAGCTCCTACAATGAGCAGTTCTTC.

This chain connects TRBV6-5 to TRBJ2-1; 11 positions match TRBD1. The CDR3 totals 14 residues. Trimming at V came to 5 bases and at J to 6 bases, leaving 3 bases not matched to a gene. CDR1 and CDR2 (germline): MNHEY, SVGAGI. The CDR3: CASSSGTGGNEQFF. CDR3 bases: TGTGCCAGCAGTAGCGGGACAGGGGGCAATGAGCAGTTCTTC.

This clonotype was detected a few times. The CDR3 DNA is TGTGCCAGCAACAATGGACAGGGAAATGAAAAACTGTTTTTT. Amino acid sequence: CASNNGQGNEKLFF. The rearrangement uses TRBV7-6 and TRBJ1-4; 8 bases match TRBD1. From germline, CDR1 is SGHVS and CDR2 FNYEAQ. This CDR3 is 14 amino acids long. Trimming cost V 7 bases and J 5 bases; bases outside gene matches: 6.

This rearrangement joins TRBV20-1 to TRBJ2-5; 9 bases line up with TRBD2. The CDR3 sequence is 13 residues long. Per germline, CDR1 DFQATT and CDR2 SNEGSKA (reference sequence). V was clipped by 6 bases and J by 5 bases; unmatched bases: 7. The CDR3 spells CSARGLALETQYF. CDR3 nucleotides: TGCAGTGCGCGAGGACTAGCGTTGGAGACCCAGTACTTC.

V and J are TRBV18 and TRBJ1-2, with 7 bases aligning to TRBD1. Germline loops: CDR1 KGHSH, CDR2 LQKENI. V lost 4 bases and J lost 2; bases outside the gene matches: 7. The CDR3 covers 15 residues. The CDR3 loop is CASSQYRGANYGYTF. CDR3 in DNA: TGTGCCAGCTCACAATACAGGGGCGCGAACTATGGCTACACCTTC. Looking up the rest from reference TRBV18 and TRBJ1-2 gives the full variable domain: NAGVMQNPRHLVRRRGQEARLRCSPMKGHSHVYWYRQLPEEGLKFMVYLQKENIIDESGMPKERFSAEFPKEGPSILRIQQVVRGDSAAYFCASSQYRGANYGYTFGSGTRLTVV.

This chain connects TRBV5-4 to TRBJ1-2, with D perhaps matching TRBD1 (5 bases). V lost 4 bases and J 3 bases, leaving 10 bases between the germline ends. The CDR3 covers 13 residues. Germline CDR1 is SGHNT and CDR2 is YYREEE (reference sequence). The CDR3 is CASSLGTDYGYTF. For the CDR3, the DNA is TGTGCCAGCAGCCTAGGGACGGACTATGGCTACACCTTC. Together with reference TRBV5-4 and TRBJ1-2, the CDR3 gives the full variable domain: ETGVTQSPTHLIKTRGQQVTLRCSSQSGHNTVSWYQQALGQGPQFIFQYYREEENGRGNFPPRFSGLQFPNYSSELNVNALELDDSALYLCASSLGTDYGYTFGSGTRLTVV.

The rearrangement uses TRBV6-2 or TRBV6-3 and TRBJ2-7; possible D gene TRBD2, 6 bases. CDR3 length: 17 amino acids. V lost 7 bases to trimming and J lost 3 bases, with 25 bases between them. The germline gives CDR1 MNHEY, CDR2 SVGEGT. The CDR3 DNA follows: TGTGCCAGCACCCCCTGGGCTCCGGGACTGGGGGACTACGAGCAGTACTTC. Translated, it gives CASTPWAPGLGDYEQYF.

This clonotype occurred a few times. V usage is TRBV6-5 and J usage is TRBJ1-4; D unresolved. CDR3 size: 15 residues. V was shortened by 5 bases and J by 8 bases, with 18 bases between the two germline ends. Germline V gives CDR1 MNHEY, CDR2 SVGAGI. The CDR3 loop reads CASSEYRAPSEKLFF. The CDR3 DNA is TGTGCCAGCAGTGAATATCGGGCCCCTTCGGAAAAACTGTTTTTT.

The chain links TRBV5-6 to TRBJ1-2; weak D call: TRBD1 (5 bases). Trimming left V 4 bases short and J 4 bases short, with 14 bases between. CDR1 and CDR2 (germline): SGHDT, YYEEEE. The CDR3 sequence is 14 residues long. CDR3 amino acids: CASSRTDRSYGYTF. The CDR3 bases are TGTGCCAGCAGCCGAACAGACAGATCCTATGGCTACACCTTC. Full variable domain (missing parts from reference TRBV5-6 and TRBJ1-2): DAGVTQSPTHLIKTRGQQVTLRCSPKSGHDTVSWYQQALGQGPQFIFQYYEEEERQRGNFPDRFSGHQFPNYSSELNVNALLLGDSALYLCASSRTDRSYGYTFGSGTRLTVV.

This clonotype was seen only a few times. J is TRBJ2-1 and V is TRBV5-1, with 7 bases fitting TRBD2. Germline values: CDR1 SGHRS, CDR2 YFSETQ. The CDR3 spans 13 residues. The trim removed 5 bases at V and 3 bases at J, leaving 2 bases unmatched. The CDR3 sequence is CASRASGYNEQFF. The CDR3 bases are TGCGCCAGCAGAGCTAGCGGCTACAATGAGCAGTTCTTC.

The chain recombines TRBV5-1 with TRBJ2-5, with TRBD1 identical over 8 bases. The J segment lost 7 bases and the V segment lost 1 base, leaving 9 bases of the junction unmatched. The CDR3 consists of 15 residues. The germline CDR1 and CDR2 sequences are SGHRS and YFSETQ. The CDR3 region has the DNA TGCGCCAGCAGCTTGCAGGGGGCAGGTCTAGGGACCCAGTACTTC. Translating it yields CASSLQGAGLGTQYF.

The gene calls are TRBV18 and TRBJ2-1, with 8 bases identical to TRBD2. The trim removed 8 bases at V and 0 bases at J, leaving 6 bases unmatched. Germline V lookup: CDR1 KGHSH, CDR2 LQKENI. This CDR3 comprises 15 residues. The CDR3 region has the DNA TGTGCCAGCCGGGACGGGGGGGGCTCCTACAATGAGCAGTTCTTC. Its protein product is CASRDGGGSYNEQFF.

In this sample, this clonotype is medium-sized. The V and J genes are TRBV6-1 and TRBJ2-3, with a tentative D call TRBD2 (6 bases). CDR1 and CDR2 (germline): MNHNS, SASEGT. The CDR3 sequence is 14 residues long. The V end was cut by 0 bases, the J end by 6 bases, with 10 bases between. This CDR3 reads CASSEAGGSDTQYF. CDR3 nucleotides: TGTGCCAGCAGTGAAGCGGGAGGATCGGATACGCAGTATTTT.

The V call is TRBV5-4, the J call TRBJ1-3; D gene ambiguous. This CDR3 spans 17 amino acids. The ends were cut back, 0 bases at V and 0 bases at J, with 13 bases in the middle. Germline CDR1 reads SGHNT; CDR2 reads YYREEE (reference sequence). CDR3 sequence: CASSLVPGFLSGNTIYF. The CDR3 nucleotides are TGTGCCAGCAGCTTGGTCCCAGGATTCCTCTCTGGAAACACCATATATTTT. Filled out from reference TRBV5-4 and TRBJ1-3, the complete variable domain reads ETGVTQSPTHLIKTRGQQVTLRCSSQSGHNTVSWYQQALGQGPQFIFQYYREEENGRGNFPPRFSGLQFPNYSSELNVNALELDDSALYLCASSLVPGFLSGNTIYFGEGSWLTVV.

In this sample, this clonotype is medium-sized (0.01 to 0.1%). The chain couples TRBV5-4 to TRBJ2-1; 8 bases map to TRBD2. V lost 4 bases to trimming and J lost 3 bases; unmatched junction nucleotides: 6. CDR1 and CDR2 (germline): SGHNT, YYREEE (reference sequence). The CDR3 length is 15 residues. As DNA, the CDR3 is TGTGCCAGCAGCCCGCAGGGACTAGACTACAATGAGCAGTTCTTC. Its protein is CASSPQGLDYNEQFF.

The gene calls are TRBV11-2 and TRBJ2-7, with 7 bases identical to TRBD1. The ends lost 3 bases at V and 4 bases at J; junction bases unmatched: 3. Germline loops: CDR1 SGHAT, CDR2 FQNNGV. This CDR3 spans 13 amino acids. CDR3 bases: TGTGCCAGCAGCTTGCCAGGGGGATACGAGCAGTACTTC. This sequence encodes CASSLPGGYEQYF.

This clonotype was seen a handful of times. This chain connects TRBV15 to TRBJ1-5; TRBD1 aligns across 7 bases. V gave up 0 bases and J gave up 0 bases; unmatched junction bases: 11. The CDR3 is made up of 19 amino acids. CDR1 is LNHNV, CDR2 YYDKDF, per germline (reference sequence). The CDR3 sequence is CATSREGGDILYSNQPQHF. In DNA, the CDR3 is TGTGCCACCAGCAGAGAAGGGGGCGATATACTGTATAGCAATCAGCCCCAGCATTTT.

This clonotype is labeled medium-sized. The V call is TRBV27, the J call TRBJ2-3; 9 nucleotides match TRBD2. After removal of 5 bases from V and 3 bases from J, the junction contained 9 bases not matched to a gene. The CDR3 runs 16 residues. Germline-derived CDR1 and CDR2 are MNHEY and SMNVEV (reference sequence). The CDR3 sequence is CASSALLAGKTDTQYF. The CDR3 region has the DNA TGTGCCAGCAGTGCCCTACTAGCGGGTAAGACAGATACGCAGTATTTT.

This clonotype was seen a handful of times. The V call is TRBV20-1, the J call TRBJ2-5; 11 bases fit TRBD2. Trimming at V came to 2 bases and at J to 5 bases, leaving 4 bases not matched to a gene. The germline V gene has CDR1 DFQATT and CDR2 SNEGSKA (reference sequence). The CDR3 runs to 14 residues. The CDR3 DNA reads TGCAGTGCTAGACCACTAGCGGGAGAGGAGACCCAGTACTTC. Its protein product is CSARPLAGEETQYF.

This clonotype was found a few times. V gene TRBV30 combines with J gene TRBJ1-5, with 7 bases aligning to TRBD1. V trimming: 5 bases; J trimming: 1 base; junction bases outside the gene matches: 8. Germline V gene lookup returns CDR1 GTSNPN and CDR2 SVGIG (reference sequence). The CDR3 is 15 amino acids. CDR3 nucleotide sequence: TGTGCCTGGGGGCCTAACAGGGGAAGCAATCAGCCCCAGCATTTT. As protein: CAWGPNRGSNQPQHF.

The V call is TRBV5-6, the J call TRBJ1-5; D uncertain. V was trimmed by 0 bases and J by 7 bases, leaving 11 bases between them. The CDR3 is 14 amino acids. Germline CDR1 is SGHDT and CDR2 is YYEEEE. CDR3 in amino acids: CASSLGRFAQPQHF. CDR3 nucleotide sequence: TGTGCCAGCAGCTTGGGTCGGTTTGCGCAGCCCCAGCATTTT.

Ten or more counts support this clonotype. The chain links TRBV6-1 to TRBJ1-4; 9 positions match TRBD1. The J segment lost 7 bases and the V segment lost 1 base, leaving 1 base of the junction unmatched. This CDR3 contains 14 residues. The germline CDR1 and CDR2 sequences are MNHNS and SASEGT. CDR3: CASSEGTGVEKLFF. CDR3 coding DNA: TGTGCCAGCAGTGAAGGGACAGGGGTTGAAAAACTGTTTTTT.